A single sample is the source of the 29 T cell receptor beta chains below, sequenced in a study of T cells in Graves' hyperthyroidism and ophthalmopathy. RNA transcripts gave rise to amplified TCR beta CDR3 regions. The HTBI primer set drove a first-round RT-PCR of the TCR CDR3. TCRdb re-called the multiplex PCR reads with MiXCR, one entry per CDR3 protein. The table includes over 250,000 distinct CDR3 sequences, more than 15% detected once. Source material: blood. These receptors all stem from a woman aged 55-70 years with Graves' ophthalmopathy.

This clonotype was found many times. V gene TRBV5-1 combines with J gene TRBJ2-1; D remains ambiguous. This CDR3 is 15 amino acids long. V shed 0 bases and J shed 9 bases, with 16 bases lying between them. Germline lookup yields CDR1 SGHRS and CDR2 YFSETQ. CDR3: CASSLAGHSSGEQFF. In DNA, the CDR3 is TGCGCCAGCAGCTTGGCCGGGCACTCCTCGGGTGAGCAGTTCTTC.

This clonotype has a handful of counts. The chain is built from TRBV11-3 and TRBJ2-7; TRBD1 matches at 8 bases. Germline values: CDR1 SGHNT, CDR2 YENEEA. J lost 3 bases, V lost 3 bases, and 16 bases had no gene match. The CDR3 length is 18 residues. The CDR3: CASSLDQGRTGIVYEQYF. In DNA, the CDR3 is TGTGCCAGCAGCTTGGATCAGGGGCGGACAGGGATCGTCTACGAGCAGTACTTC.

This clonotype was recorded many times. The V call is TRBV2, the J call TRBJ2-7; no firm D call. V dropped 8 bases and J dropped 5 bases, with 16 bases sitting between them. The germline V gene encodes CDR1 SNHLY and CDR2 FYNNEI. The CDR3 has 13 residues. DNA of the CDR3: TGTGCCAGCTATAGGACCTCTGGGCACGAGCAGTACTTC. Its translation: CASYRTSGHEQYF.

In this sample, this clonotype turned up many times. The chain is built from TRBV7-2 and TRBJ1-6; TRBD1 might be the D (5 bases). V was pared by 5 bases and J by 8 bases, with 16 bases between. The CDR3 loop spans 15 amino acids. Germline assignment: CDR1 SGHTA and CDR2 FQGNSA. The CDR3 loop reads CASSQHRDRDSPLHF. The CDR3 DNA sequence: TGTGCCAGCAGCCAACACCGGGACCGCGATTCACCCCTCCACTTT.

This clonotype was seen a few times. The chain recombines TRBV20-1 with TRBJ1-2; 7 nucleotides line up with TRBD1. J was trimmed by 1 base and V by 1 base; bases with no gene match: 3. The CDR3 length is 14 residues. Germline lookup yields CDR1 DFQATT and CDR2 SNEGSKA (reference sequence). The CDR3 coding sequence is TGCAGTGCTAGAGGAAGGGGGCATAACTATGGCTACACCTTC. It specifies CSARGRGHNYGYTF.

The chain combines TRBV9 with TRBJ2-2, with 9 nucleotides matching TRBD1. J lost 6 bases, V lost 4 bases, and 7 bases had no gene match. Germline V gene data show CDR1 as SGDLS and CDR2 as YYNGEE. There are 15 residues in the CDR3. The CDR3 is CASSTSRTGAGELFF. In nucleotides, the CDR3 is TGTGCCAGCAGCACCAGCCGGACAGGGGCCGGGGAGCTGTTTTTT.

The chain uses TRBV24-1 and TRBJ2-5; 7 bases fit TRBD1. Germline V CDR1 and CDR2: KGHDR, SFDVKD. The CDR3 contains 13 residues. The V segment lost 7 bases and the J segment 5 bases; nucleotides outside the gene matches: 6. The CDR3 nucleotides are TGTGCCACCAGGACAGGGCGGCGGGAGACCCAGTACTTC. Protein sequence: CATRTGRRETQYF.

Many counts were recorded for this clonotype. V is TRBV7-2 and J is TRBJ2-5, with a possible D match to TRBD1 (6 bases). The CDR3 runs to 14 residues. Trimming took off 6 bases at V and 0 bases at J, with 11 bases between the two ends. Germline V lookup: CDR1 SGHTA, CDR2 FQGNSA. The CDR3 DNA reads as TGTGCCAGCAGTCCCGACAGGTACCAAGAGACCCAGTACTTC. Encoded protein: CASSPDRYQETQYF.

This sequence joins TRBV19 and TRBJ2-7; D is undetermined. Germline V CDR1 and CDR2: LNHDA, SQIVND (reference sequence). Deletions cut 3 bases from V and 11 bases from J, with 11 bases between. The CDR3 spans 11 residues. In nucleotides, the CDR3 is TGTGCCAGTAGTATCGTAGGAGAGAAGTACTTC. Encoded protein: CASSIVGEKYF.

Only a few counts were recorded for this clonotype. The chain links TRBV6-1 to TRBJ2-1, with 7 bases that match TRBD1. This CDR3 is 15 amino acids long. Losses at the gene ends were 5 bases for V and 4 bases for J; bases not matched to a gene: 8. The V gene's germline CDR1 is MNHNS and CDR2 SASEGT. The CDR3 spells CASSLRQGVYNEQFF. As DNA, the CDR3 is TGTGCCAGCAGTTTAAGACAGGGCGTTTACAATGAGCAGTTCTTC.

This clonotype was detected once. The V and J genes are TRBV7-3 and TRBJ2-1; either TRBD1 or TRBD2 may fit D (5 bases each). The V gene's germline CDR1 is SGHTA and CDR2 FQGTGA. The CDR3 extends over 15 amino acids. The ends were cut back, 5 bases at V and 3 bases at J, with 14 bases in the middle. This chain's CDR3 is CASSPVRAGYNEQFF. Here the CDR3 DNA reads TGTGCCAGCAGCCCCGTCAGGGCGGGCTACAATGAGCAGTTCTTC.

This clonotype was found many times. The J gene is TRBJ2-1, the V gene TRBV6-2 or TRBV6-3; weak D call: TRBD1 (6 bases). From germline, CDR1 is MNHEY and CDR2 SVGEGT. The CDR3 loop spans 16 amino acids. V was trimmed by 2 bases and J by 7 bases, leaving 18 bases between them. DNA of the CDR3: TGTGCCAGCAGTTACAGTAGGGCAGGGGTAAGGAATGAGCAGTTCTTC. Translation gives CASSYSRAGVRNEQFF.

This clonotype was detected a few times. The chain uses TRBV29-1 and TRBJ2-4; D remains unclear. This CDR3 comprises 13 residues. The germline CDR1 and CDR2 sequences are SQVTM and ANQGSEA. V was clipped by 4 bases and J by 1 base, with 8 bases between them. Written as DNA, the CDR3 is TGCAGCGTTGGCGATTATGCCAAAAACATTCAGTACTTC. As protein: CSVGDYAKNIQYF.

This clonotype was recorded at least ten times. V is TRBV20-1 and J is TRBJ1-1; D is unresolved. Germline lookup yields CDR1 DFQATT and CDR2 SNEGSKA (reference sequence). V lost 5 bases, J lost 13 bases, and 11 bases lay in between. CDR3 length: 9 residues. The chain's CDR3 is CSAAGSRFF. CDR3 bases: TGCAGTGCTGCTGGGTCCCGTTTCTTT.

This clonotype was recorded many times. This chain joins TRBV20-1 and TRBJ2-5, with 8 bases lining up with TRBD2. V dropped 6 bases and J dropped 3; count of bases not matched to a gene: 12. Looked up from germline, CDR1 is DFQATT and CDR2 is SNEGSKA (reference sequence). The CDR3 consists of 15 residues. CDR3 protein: CSAKPPLADEETQYF. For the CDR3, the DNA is TGCAGTGCCAAACCGCCACTAGCGGACGAAGAGACCCAGTACTTC.

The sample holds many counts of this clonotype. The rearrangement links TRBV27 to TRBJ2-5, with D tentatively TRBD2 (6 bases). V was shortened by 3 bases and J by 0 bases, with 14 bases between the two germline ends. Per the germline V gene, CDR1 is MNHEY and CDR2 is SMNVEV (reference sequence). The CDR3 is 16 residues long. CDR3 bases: TGTGCCAGCAGTTTGAATGGCGGGACGAACCAAGAGACCCAGTACTTC. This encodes CASSLNGGTNQETQYF.

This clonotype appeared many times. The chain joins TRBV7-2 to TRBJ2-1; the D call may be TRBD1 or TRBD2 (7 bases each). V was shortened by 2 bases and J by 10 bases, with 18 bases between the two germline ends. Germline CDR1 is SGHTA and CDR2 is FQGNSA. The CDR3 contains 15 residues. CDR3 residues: CASSLRGAGGHEQFF. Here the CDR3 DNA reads TGTGCCAGCAGCTTACGGGGGGCAGGGGGACACGAGCAGTTCTTC.

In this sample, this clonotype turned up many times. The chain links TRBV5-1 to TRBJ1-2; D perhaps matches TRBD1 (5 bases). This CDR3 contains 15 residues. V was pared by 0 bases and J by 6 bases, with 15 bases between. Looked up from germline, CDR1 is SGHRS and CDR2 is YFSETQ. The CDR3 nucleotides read TGCGCCAGCAGCTTGGACCGGGGCCCCAGGGATGGCTACACCTTC. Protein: CASSLDRGPRDGYTF.

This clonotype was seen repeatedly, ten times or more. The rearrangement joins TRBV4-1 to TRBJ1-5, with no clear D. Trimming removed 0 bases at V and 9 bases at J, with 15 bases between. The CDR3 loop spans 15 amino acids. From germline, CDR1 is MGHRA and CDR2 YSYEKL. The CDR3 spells CASSQDGRGLGPQHF. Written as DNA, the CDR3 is TGCGCCAGCAGCCAAGACGGGCGCGGTTTGGGGCCCCAGCATTTT.

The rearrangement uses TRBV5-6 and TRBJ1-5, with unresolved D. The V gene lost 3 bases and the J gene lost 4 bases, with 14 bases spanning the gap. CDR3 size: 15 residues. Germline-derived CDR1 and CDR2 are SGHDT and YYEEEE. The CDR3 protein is CASSSRRGFNQPQHF. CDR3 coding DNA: TGTGCCAGCAGCTCACGGAGAGGGTTTAATCAGCCCCAGCATTTT.

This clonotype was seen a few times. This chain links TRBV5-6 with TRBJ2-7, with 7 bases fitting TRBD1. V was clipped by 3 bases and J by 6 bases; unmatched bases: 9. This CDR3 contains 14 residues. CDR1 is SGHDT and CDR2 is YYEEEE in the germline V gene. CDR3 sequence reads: CASSSRRQGAEQYF. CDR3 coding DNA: TGTGCCAGCAGCTCCCGGAGACAGGGAGCCGAGCAGTACTTC.

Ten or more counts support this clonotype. The DNA of the CDR3 is TGTGCCAGCACCAGAGGACTGCATAACACTGAAGCTTTCTTT. Protein sequence: CASTRGLHNTEAFF. The genes are TRBV6-2 or TRBV6-3 and TRBJ1-1; no definite D call. The CDR3 covers 14 residues. V was trimmed by 7 bases and J by 2 bases, leaving 14 bases between them. CDR1 is MNHEY and CDR2 is SVGEGT in the germline V gene.

The CDR3 region is CASSLYGFTTSTDTQYF. The CDR3 DNA follows: TGTGCCAGCAGCTTGTATGGTTTTACTACTAGCACAGATACGCAGTATTTT. This sequence joins TRBV5-5 and TRBJ2-3, with no clear D. The CDR3 spans 17 residues. The germline CDR1 and CDR2 sequences are SGHKS and YYEKEE (reference sequence). V was pared by 1 base and J by 0 bases, with 15 bases between.

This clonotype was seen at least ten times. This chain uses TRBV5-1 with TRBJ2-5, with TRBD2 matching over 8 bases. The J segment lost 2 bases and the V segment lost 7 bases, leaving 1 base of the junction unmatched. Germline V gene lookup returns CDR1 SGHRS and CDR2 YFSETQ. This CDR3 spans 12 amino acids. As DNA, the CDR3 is TGCGCCAGCGGCGGGGGGCAAGAGACCCAGTACTTC. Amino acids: CASGGGQETQYF.

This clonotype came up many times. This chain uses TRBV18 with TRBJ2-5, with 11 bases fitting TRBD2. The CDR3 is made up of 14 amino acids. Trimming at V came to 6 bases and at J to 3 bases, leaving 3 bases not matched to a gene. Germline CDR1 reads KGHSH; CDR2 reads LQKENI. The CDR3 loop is CASSLGLAEETQYF. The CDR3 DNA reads TGTGCCAGCTCGCTGGGACTAGCGGAAGAGACCCAGTACTTC.

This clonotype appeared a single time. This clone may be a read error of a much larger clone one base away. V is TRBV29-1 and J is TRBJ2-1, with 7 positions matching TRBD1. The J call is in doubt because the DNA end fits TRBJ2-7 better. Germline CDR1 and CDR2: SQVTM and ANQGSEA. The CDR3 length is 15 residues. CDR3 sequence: CSVVAGRGLANEQYF. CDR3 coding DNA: TGCAGCGTTGTCGCCGGCAGGGGGTTGGCCAATGAGCAGTACTTC.

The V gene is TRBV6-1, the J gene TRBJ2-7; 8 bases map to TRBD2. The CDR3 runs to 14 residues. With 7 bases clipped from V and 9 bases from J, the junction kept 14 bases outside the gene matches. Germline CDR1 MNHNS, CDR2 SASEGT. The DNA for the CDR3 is TGTGCCAGCATGGTTAGCGGGAAATATACACGGCAGTACTTC. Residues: CASMVSGKYTRQYF.

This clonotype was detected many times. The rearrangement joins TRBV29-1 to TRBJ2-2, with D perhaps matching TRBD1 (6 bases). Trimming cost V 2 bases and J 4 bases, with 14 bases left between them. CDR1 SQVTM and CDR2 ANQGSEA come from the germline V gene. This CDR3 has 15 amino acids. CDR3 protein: CSVEKTGLGTGELFF. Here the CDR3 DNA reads TGCAGCGTTGAAAAAACAGGGTTGGGCACCGGGGAGCTGTTTTTT.

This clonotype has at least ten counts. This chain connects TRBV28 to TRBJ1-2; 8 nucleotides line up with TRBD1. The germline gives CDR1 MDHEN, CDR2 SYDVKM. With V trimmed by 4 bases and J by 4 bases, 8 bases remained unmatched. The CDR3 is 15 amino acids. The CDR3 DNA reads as TGTGCCAGCAGTTCCCCCGGGACAGGAATCTATGGCTACACCTTC. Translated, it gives CASSSPGTGIYGYTF.